This T cell receptor (beta chain) was sequenced in a study of T cells in Graves' hyperthyroidism and ophthalmopathy. General study results and limits: Among thyroid clonotypes expanded above 0.001, most also appeared in blood. The model foresaw ophthalmopathy a median around 6.4 months prior to onset.

There are many counts of this clonotype. Its antigen is undetermined. Exclusion of patients followed from uncontrolled infection, other autoimmune disease, pregnancy or lactation. Diagnoses used clinical symptoms, serum thyroxine and TRAb, thyroid ultrasound and orbital computed tomography. Amplification of TCR beta CDR3 regions used RNA as the template. HTBI primers were the set used in a first-round RT-PCR of the TCR CDR3. TCRdb independently ran MiXCR on the multiplex PCR reads; one entry per CDR3 protein. The sample has roughly 800,000 distinct CDR3 sequences; roughly 40% are singletons. Germline CDR1 is SGHVS and CDR2 is FNYEAQ. The CDR3 is made up of 13 amino acids. The V end lost 0 bases, the J end lost 6 bases, and 8 bases lay between the germline ends.

The specimen sequenced was blood. The clonotype was recovered from a man aged 18 to 30 with Graves' hyperthyroidism. This chain links TRBV7-6 with TRBJ1-1; D unclear. The CDR3 loop reads CASSLAGFAEAFF. DNA for the CDR3: TGTGCCAGCAGCTTAGCTGGGTTCGCTGAAGCTTTCTTT.